The 22 T cell receptor beta chains listed next were all sequenced from one sample in a study of T cell responses to AZD1222 COVID-19 vaccine. The method was immunoSEQ multiplex PCR; TCRdb's version includes in-frame clones alone and lacks a portion of them. The sample has more than 150,000 clones, 90% to 95% seen once; the top ten hold 3.4%. The material was peripheral blood, obtained 28 days after the second AZD1222 dose. Every receptor here comes from an adult who received the AZD1222 COVID-19 vaccine.

J is TRBJ2-2 and V is TRBV10-3; TRBD2 agrees at 7 bases. V was pared by 8 bases and J by 6 bases, with 9 bases of the junction left unmatched. The CDR3 is 14 residues long. The V gene's germline CDR1 is ENHRY and CDR2 SYGVKD. CDR3: CAIRRREEAGELFF. The DNA for the CDR3 is TGTGCCATCCGTCGACGGGAGGAGGCCGGGGAGCTGTTTTTT.

The chain links TRBV11-3 to TRBJ1-1; TRBD1 matches at 9 bases. J gave up 5 bases and V 5 bases, and 6 bases lay outside the gene matches. CDR1 is SGHNT and CDR2 is YENEEA in the germline V gene. This CDR3 has 14 residues. Here the CDR3 DNA reads TGTGCCAGCAGCCAACAGGGGGCACGGACTGAAGCTTTCTTT. It is translated as CASSQQGARTEAFF.

The CDR3 DNA reads as TGTGCCAGCAGTTTCTTAATTCCCCTCTTTCTGCCAGCTTTCTTT. This encodes CASSFLIPLFLPAFF. The rearrangement links TRBV28 to TRBJ1-1; no firm D call. Germline values: CDR1 MDHEN, CDR2 SYDVKM. CDR3 size: 15 residues. Trimming took off 3 bases at V and 10 bases at J, with 21 bases between the two ends.

The chain has TRBV4-2 and TRBJ2-7; D possibly matches TRBD1 or TRBD2 (5 bases each). Trimming removed 6 bases at V and 6 bases at J, with 21 bases between. CDR3 length: 15 amino acids. Germline V CDR1 and CDR2: LGHNA, YNFKEQ. CDR3 DNA: TGTGCCAGCAGTACGGGGACCGGGACCCCGCGCGAGCAGTACTTC. Its translation is CASSTGTGTPREQYF.

V usage is TRBV24-1 and J usage is TRBJ2-3, with 10 positions matching TRBD1. The CDR3 loop spans 19 amino acids. Per the germline V gene, CDR1 is KGHDR and CDR2 is SFDVKD. The V gene end was trimmed by 2 bases and the J gene end by 1 base; junction bases not matched to a gene: 11. DNA of the CDR3: TGTGCCACCAGTGATTCCGGGACAGGGGTTTATTTGGGCACAGATACGCAGTATTTT. It is translated as CATSDSGTGVYLGTDTQYF.

The V and J genes are TRBV19 and TRBJ1-6, with 10 bases identical to TRBD1. Trimming at V came to 0 bases and at J to 10 bases, leaving 6 bases not matched to a gene. The CDR3 covers 16 residues. Per germline, CDR1 LNHDA and CDR2 SQIVND (reference sequence). CDR3 in DNA: TGTGCCAGTAGTATAGACAAGACAGGGGGCAACTCACCCCTCCACTTT. Its translation is CASSIDKTGGNSPLHF.

The V and J genes are TRBV4-1 and TRBJ2-2; the D gene is possibly TRBD2 (6 bases). This CDR3 is 15 amino acids long. Germline loops: CDR1 MGHRA, CDR2 YSYEKL. V was trimmed by 1 base and J by 9 bases, leaving 15 bases between them. CDR3 region: CASSQGTGGVRELFF. The CDR3 DNA follows: TGCGCCAGCAGCCAAGGGACCGGGGGTGTCCGGGAGCTGTTTTTT.

The rearrangement joins TRBV6-2 or TRBV6-3 to TRBJ2-2, with D perhaps TRBD2 (5 bases). The CDR3 sequence is 15 residues long. Trimming removed 2 bases from V and 3 bases from J, with 10 bases in between. The germline V gene has CDR1 MNHEY and CDR2 SVGEGT. In DNA, the CDR3 is TGTGCCAGCAGTTACCTTGGACTTGACACCGGGGAGCTGTTTTTT. Its protein product is CASSYLGLDTGELFF.

This clone was observed a single time. This sequence joins TRBV6-5 and TRBJ1-1; D remains ambiguous. Germline V gene sequence: CDR1 MNHEY, CDR2 SVGAGI. CDR3 length equals 14 residues. V was clipped by 2 bases and J by 1 base, with 8 bases between them. The CDR3 here is CASSYMSPNTEAFF. The CDR3 nucleotides read TGTGCCAGCAGTTACATGAGCCCGAACACTGAAGCTTTCTTT.

V is TRBV7-8 and J is TRBJ2-7, with D hard to call. The CDR3 covers 17 residues. V dropped 2 bases and J dropped 0 bases, with 17 bases sitting between them. CDR1 and CDR2 (germline): SGHVS, FQNEAQ. The CDR3, as DNA: TGTGCCAGCAGCTTACCGCAGTGGGCGCTGAGCTCCTACGAGCAGTACTTC. Residues: CASSLPQWALSSYEQYF.

This sequence joins TRBV10-3 and TRBJ1-5, with TRBD1 matching over 10 bases. Trimming removed 6 bases from V and 3 bases from J; junction bases left unmatched: 2. There are 14 residues in the CDR3. CDR1 and CDR2 from the germline V gene are ENHRY and SYGVKD. This CDR3 is CAISDRGPNQPQHF. The CDR3 region has the DNA TGTGCCATCAGCGACAGGGGGCCCAATCAGCCCCAGCATTTT.

The chain employs TRBV7-2 and TRBJ1-1, with 8 bases that match TRBD1. CDR1 is SGHTA and CDR2 is FQGNSA in the germline V gene. V gave up 4 bases and J gave up 3 bases; unmatched junction bases: 1. This CDR3 comprises 13 residues. For the CDR3, the DNA is TGTGCCAGCAGCTGGACAGGGTACACTGAAGCTTTCTTT. As protein: CASSWTGYTEAFF. Full variable domain (missing parts from reference TRBV7-2 and TRBJ1-1): GAGVSQSPSNKVTEKGKDVELRCDPISGHTALYWYRQSLGQGLEFLIYFQGNSAPDKSGLPSDRFSAERTGGSVSTLTIQRTQQEDSAVYLCASSWTGYTEAFFGQGTRLTVV.

This chain connects TRBV6-5 to TRBJ1-5, with 8 bases that match TRBD1. The CDR3 consists of 15 residues. V was clipped by 6 bases and J by 0 bases; unmatched bases: 4. CDR1 is MNHEY and CDR2 is SVGAGI in the germline V gene. In nucleotides, the CDR3 is TGTGCCAGCAGAAGACAGGGGCCTAGCAATCAGCCCCAGCATTTT. Amino acids: CASRRQGPSNQPQHF.

The chain has TRBV6-5 and TRBJ1-6; 10 bases fit TRBD1. Trimming at V came to 7 bases and at J to 9 bases, leaving 3 bases not matched to a gene. This CDR3 has 13 amino acids. From germline, CDR1 is MNHEY and CDR2 SVGAGI. CDR3 protein: CASIGDRGSPLHF. In nucleotides, the CDR3 is TGTGCCAGCATCGGGGACAGGGGTTCACCCCTCCACTTT.

This clone was found once. V gene TRBV28 combines with J gene TRBJ2-7, with D possibly matching TRBD1 (5 bases). The CDR3 sequence is 12 residues long. V shed 6 bases and J shed 3 bases, with 9 bases lying between them. Germline V gene sequence: CDR1 MDHEN, CDR2 SYDVKM. CDR3 protein: CASRRTGYEQYF. The CDR3 nucleotides read TGTGCCAGCAGGCGAACAGGCTACGAGCAGTACTTC.

Details on this clone: An end of the junction differs from the germline gene, which may be a read error. V is TRBV28 and J is TRBJ2-1; TRBD2 agrees at 9 bases. The CDR3 runs to 15 residues. CDR1 and CDR2 from the germline V gene are MDHEN and SYDVKM. The CDR3 loop reads CVSRWASGAYNEQFF. In DNA form, the CDR3 reads TGTGTCAGCAGGTGGGCTAGCGGGGCCTACAATGAGCAGTTCTTC.

The genes are TRBV4-2 and TRBJ2-5; D possibly corresponds to TRBD1 (5 bases). Germline CDR1 and CDR2: LGHNA and YNFKEQ. The CDR3 has 16 amino acids. V shed 0 bases and J shed 5 bases, with 16 bases lying between them. The CDR3 DNA follows: TGTGCCAGCAGCCAAGATGTGTCAGGGAATTTGGAGACCCAGTACTTC. It is translated as CASSQDVSGNLETQYF.

The rearrangement uses TRBV10-3 and TRBJ1-5; D call uncertain. The germline CDR1 and CDR2 sequences are ENHRY and SYGVKD. Trimming removed 5 bases at V and 5 bases at J, with 10 bases between. This CDR3 spans 13 amino acids. CDR3: CAISPWSDQPQHF. The CDR3, as DNA: TGTGCCATCAGTCCCTGGAGCGATCAGCCCCAGCATTTT.

The gene calls are TRBV7-9 and TRBJ2-1; D is ambiguous. The germline CDR1 and CDR2 sequences are SEHNR and FQNEAQ (reference sequence). V dropped 4 bases and J dropped 6 bases, with 7 bases sitting between them. The CDR3 is made up of 12 amino acids. The CDR3 is CASSSSGNEQFF. The CDR3 DNA is TGTGCCAGCAGCTCCTCAGGCAATGAGCAGTTCTTC.

This clone was detected once. The rearrangement joins TRBV21-1 to TRBJ2-1; the table assigns TRBD2, which was not confirmed against the DNA. TRBV21-1 is tagged as a pseudogene. The CDR3 loop spans 12 amino acids. CDR3 sequence (DNA): TGTGCCAGCAGCTTGGGGGAGGATGAGCAGTTCTTC. Translating it yields CASSLGEDEQFF.

V gene TRBV6-2 or TRBV6-3 combines with J gene TRBJ2-1, with 10 bases lining up with TRBD2. The germline CDR1 and CDR2 sequences are MNHEY and SVGEGT. V lost 0 bases, J lost 6 bases, and 8 bases stayed unmatched. The CDR3 length is 17 residues. Here the CDR3 reads CASSYSGTSGIFNEQFF. The DNA of the CDR3 is TGTGCCAGCAGTTACTCGGGCACTAGCGGGATCTTCAATGAGCAGTTCTTC.

The CDR3 reads CASATFRGADTQYF. CDR3 coding DNA: TGTGCCAGCGCGACGTTTAGGGGGGCAGATACGCAGTATTTT. The chain joins TRBV6-4 to TRBJ2-3, with D perhaps assigned TRBD1 or TRBD2 (6 bases each). Trimming removed 8 bases at V and 4 bases at J, with 16 bases between. The CDR3 consists of 14 residues. CDR1 and CDR2 (germline): MRHNA, SNTAGT.